The sequence of this T cell receptor (beta chain) was determined in a study of CD8+ T cells in alopecia areata (dated by TCRdb to 2016 to 2018). Regarding the complete study: The treated patients took part in an open-label pilot trial in which moderate-to-severe alopecia areata was treated with oral tofacitinib at 5 to 10 mg twice daily. Biopsies were taken from tofacitinib-treated patients at baseline and again at 4 and 24 weeks into treatment, and several of those patients also had a later scalp biopsy. To study T cell clonal expansion in alopecia areata, the researchers applied high-throughput TCRbeta sequencing to both the C3H/HeJ mouse model and human patients. Tofacitinib was administered for 6 to 18 months, and 6 months of follow-up off drug were then conducted to assess delayed response and recurrence. RNA was obtained with the PAXgene miRNA kit for fixed scalp, the miRNeasy kit for PBMCs, and the RNeasy kit for mouse skin. Scalp clonality was compared among normal scalp (n=4), patchy alopecia areata scalp (n=8), and alopecia totalis/universalis scalp (n=8). TCRbeta CDR3 regions were amplified by immunoSEQ multiplex PCR using 35 Vbeta forward and 13 Jbeta reverse primers. For the treated patients, the SALT score, which quantifies what percentage of scalp surface area is affected, served as the measure of disease severity. In humans, TCRbeta sequencing was performed on scalp tissue and on sorted CD4+ and CD8+ peripheral blood T cells from healthy controls and from patients with patchy or totalis/universalis alopecia areata. Summary of the overall study and its limitations: Many expanded lesional clones were found to persist in scalp and blood during tofacitinib treatment, and relapse after treatment cessation may be partly explained by this persistence. Unlike mouse skin, where gammadelta T cells dominate, normal human skin contains resident alphabeta T cells that get sequenced too, which complicates analysis of the scalp TCR repertoire. Lesional scalp, especially in alopecia totalis/universalis, showed higher clonality and more expanded CD8+ clones than normal scalp, suggesting antigenic drive. TCR sequences shared between patients were less clear than in mice, possibly partly because of HLA diversity in the patient population. Tofacitinib significantly decreased scalp clonality and the number of expanded CD8+ clones among the top 100 scalp clones. Because the treated cohort was small and had just a single nonresponder, larger studies are needed to establish links between baseline CD8+ expansion and response.

V sheds 4 bases and J sheds 7 bases, leaving 21 bases between their ends. The CDR3 runs 15 amino acids, cysteine and phenylalanine included. Only the CDR3 DNA is retained, 45 bases long and in frame from the first base. CDR1 is given as SGHRS and CDR2 as YFSETQ, both from the germline V gene. The time point label of this sample denotes: 20 to 30 weeks on oral tofacitinib. This specimen's treatment or condition label, per the study, means: oral pan-JAK inhibitor, 5-10 mg twice daily. From alopecia areata patients, peripheral blood was collected along with lesional scalp punch biopsies. PBMCs were isolated by density centrifugation and stained for CD3, CD4 and CD8, after which CD4+ and CD8+ T cells were sorted on a FACSAria. This clone was detected a few times. Its antigen specificity is not known. Per-nucleotide qualities are absent, and no much larger clonotype sits a single base away. The library was built by means of the immunoSEQ multiplex PCR assay. RNA was extracted from all samples and reverse transcribed into cDNA, which served as template for TCR sequencing. SuperScript III was used for first-strand cDNA synthesis, primed with a 2:1 mix of oligo-dT and random hexamers. Amplification bias was assessed with a synthetic immune receptor repertoire, and residual bias was removed computationally. Under the source paper's analysis protocol: Raw reads were preprocessed for error removal, and CDR3 was defined according to IMGT conventions as running from the conserved cysteine to phenylalanine. To get clonality, Shannon entropy was normalized by log2 of the number of productive unique TCRs and the result was subtracted from 1. CD4 or CD8 identity of scalp clones was inferred by cross-referencing scalp TCRbeta sequences with sorted blood CD4 and CD8 repertoires. TCRdb retrieved this table from immuneACCESS and kept in-frame rearrangements only. Not all clones are present; in checked studies, unresolved V genes account for under half, and no reason is known for the remainder. The D gene and trimming were derived from the DNA, and the V and J assignments and clone size from that table. The sample includes roughly 200,000 clones, with less than 70% observed a single time. The top ten clonotypes cover 10% to 14% of the sample.

Source: CD8+ T cells sorted from blood, taken at week 24, from a patient treated with tofacitinib. This TCR derives from a human donor with alopecia areata. The chain couples TRBV5-1 to TRBJ2-7; the D segment could be TRBD2, given 6 matching bases. The CDR3 here reads CASSNEGTGVREQYF. The sequenced DNA is TGCGCCAGCAGCAACGAAGGGACTGGGGTGAGGGAGCAGTACTTC.